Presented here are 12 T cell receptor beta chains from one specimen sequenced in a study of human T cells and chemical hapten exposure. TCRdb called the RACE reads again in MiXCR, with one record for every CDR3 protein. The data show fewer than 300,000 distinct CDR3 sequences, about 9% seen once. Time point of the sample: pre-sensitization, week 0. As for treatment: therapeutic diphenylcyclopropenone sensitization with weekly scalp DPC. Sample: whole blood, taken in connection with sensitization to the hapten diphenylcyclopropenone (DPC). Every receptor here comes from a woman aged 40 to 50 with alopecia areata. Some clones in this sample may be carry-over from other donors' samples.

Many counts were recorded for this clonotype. The CDR3 nucleotides read TGCGCCAGCAGCCGAACCGGGGATTTCGGCTACACCTTC. Its translation is CASSRTGDFGYTF. The rearrangement links TRBV5-1 to TRBJ1-2; D is unclear. The V gene's germline CDR1 is SGHRS and CDR2 YFSETQ. The CDR3 has 13 amino acids. V lost 4 bases to trimming and J lost 8 bases, with 15 bases between them. The full variable domain, in which reference TRBV5-1 and TRBJ1-2 provide the parts outside the CDR3, is KAGVTQTPRYLIKTRGQQVTLSCSPISGHRSVSWYQQTPGQGLQFLFEYFSETQRNKGNFPGRFSGRQFSNSRSEMNVSTLELGDSALYLCASSRTGDFGYTFGSGTRLTVV.

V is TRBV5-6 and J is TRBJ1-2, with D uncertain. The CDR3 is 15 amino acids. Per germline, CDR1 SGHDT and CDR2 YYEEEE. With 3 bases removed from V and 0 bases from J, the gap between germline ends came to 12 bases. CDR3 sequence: CASSSTTTANYGYTF. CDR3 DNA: TGTGCCAGCAGCTCGACTACTACAGCTAACTATGGCTACACCTTC.

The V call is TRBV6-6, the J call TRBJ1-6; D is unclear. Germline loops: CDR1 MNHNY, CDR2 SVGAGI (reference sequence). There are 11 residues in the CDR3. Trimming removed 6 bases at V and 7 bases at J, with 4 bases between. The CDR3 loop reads CASRLNSPLHF. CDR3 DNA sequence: TGTGCCAGCAGATTGAATTCACCCCTCCACTTT.

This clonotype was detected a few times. CDR3 DNA: TGCGCCAGCAGCGAAAGTACTTCCCAGCCCCAGCATTTT. Translating gives CASSESTSQPQHF. The chain uses TRBV5-1 and TRBJ1-5; D unclear. With 4 bases removed from V and 7 bases from J, the gap between germline ends came to 12 bases. CDR1 and CDR2 from the germline V gene are SGHRS and YFSETQ. The CDR3 is made up of 13 amino acids.

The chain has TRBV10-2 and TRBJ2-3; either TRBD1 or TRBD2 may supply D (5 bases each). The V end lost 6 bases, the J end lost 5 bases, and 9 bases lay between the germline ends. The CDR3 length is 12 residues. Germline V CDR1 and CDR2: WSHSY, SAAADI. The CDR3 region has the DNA TGCGCCAGCAGACCGGGGCAAGATACGCAGTATTTT. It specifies CASRPGQDTQYF.

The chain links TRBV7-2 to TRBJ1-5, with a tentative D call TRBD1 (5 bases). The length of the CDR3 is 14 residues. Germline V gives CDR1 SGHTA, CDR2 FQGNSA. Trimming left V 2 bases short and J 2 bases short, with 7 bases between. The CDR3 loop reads CASSLRDGNQPQHF. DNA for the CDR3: TGTGCCAGCAGCTTAAGGGACGGCAATCAGCCCCAGCATTTT. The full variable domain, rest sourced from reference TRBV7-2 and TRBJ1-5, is GAGVSQSPSNKVTEKGKDVELRCDPISGHTALYWYRQSLGQGLEFLIYFQGNSAPDKSGLPSDRFSAERTGGSVSTLTIQRTQQEDSAVYLCASSLRDGNQPQHFGDGTRLSIL.

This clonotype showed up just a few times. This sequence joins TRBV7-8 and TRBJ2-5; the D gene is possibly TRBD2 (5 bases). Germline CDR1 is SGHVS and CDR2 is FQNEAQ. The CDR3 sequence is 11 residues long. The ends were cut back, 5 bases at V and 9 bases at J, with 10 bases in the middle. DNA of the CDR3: TGTGCCAGCAGCCGGGATACGGCCCAGTACTTC. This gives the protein CASSRDTAQYF. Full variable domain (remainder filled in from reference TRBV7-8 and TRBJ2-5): GAGVSQSPRYKVAKRGQDVALRCDPISGHVSLFWYQQALGQGPEFLTYFQNEAQLDKSGLPSDRFFAERPEGSVSTLKIQRTQQEDSAVYLCASSRDTAQYFGPGTRLLVL.

CDR3 DNA: TGTGCCAGCACCAGGGCCGTACTAAACACCATATATTTT. As protein: CASTRAVLNTIYF. The rearrangement links TRBV12-3 or TRBV12-4 to TRBJ1-3, with D perhaps matching TRBD1 (5 bases). The V and J ends lost 7 bases and 6 bases respectively, with 13 bases between them. This CDR3 comprises 13 residues.

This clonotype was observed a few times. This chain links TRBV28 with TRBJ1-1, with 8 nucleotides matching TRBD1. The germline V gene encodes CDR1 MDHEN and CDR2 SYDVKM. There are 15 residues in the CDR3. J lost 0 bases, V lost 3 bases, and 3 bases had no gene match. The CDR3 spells CASSFRGRVNTEAFF. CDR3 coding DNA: TGTGCCAGCAGTTTCAGGGGGCGTGTGAACACTGAAGCTTTCTTT.

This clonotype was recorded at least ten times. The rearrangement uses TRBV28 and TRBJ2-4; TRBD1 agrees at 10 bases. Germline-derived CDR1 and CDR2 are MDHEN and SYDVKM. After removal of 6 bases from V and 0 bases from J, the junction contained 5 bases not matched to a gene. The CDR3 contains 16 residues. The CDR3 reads CASRKGQGEAKNIQYF. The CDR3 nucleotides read TGTGCCAGCAGGAAAGGACAGGGGGAAGCCAAAAACATTCAGTACTTC.

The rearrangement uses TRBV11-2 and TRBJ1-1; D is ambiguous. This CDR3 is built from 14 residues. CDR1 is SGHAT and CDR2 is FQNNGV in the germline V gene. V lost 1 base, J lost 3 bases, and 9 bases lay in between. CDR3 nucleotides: TGTGCCAGCAGCTTAGCGCAATGGGACACTGAAGCTTTCTTT. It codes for CASSLAQWDTEAFF.

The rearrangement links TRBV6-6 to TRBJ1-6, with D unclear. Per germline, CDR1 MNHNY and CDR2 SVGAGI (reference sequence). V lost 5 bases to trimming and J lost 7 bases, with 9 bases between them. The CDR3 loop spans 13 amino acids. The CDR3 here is CASSRNVNSPLHF. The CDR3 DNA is TGTGCCAGCAGTCGTAACGTGAATTCACCCCTCCACTTT.